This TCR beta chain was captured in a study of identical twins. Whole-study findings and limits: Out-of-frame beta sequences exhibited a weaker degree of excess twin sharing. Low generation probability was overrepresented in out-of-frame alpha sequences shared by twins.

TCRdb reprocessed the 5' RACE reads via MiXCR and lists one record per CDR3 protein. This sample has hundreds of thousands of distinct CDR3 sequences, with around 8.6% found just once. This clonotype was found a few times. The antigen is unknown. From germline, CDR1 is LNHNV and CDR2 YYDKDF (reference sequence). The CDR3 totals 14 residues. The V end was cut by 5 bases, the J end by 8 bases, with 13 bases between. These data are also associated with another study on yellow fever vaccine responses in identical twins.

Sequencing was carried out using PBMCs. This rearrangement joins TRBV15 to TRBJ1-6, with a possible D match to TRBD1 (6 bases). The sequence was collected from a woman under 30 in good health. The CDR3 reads CATSVKGGDSPLHF. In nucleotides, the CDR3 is TGTGCCACCAGCGTAAAAGGGGGGGATTCACCCCTCCACTTT.